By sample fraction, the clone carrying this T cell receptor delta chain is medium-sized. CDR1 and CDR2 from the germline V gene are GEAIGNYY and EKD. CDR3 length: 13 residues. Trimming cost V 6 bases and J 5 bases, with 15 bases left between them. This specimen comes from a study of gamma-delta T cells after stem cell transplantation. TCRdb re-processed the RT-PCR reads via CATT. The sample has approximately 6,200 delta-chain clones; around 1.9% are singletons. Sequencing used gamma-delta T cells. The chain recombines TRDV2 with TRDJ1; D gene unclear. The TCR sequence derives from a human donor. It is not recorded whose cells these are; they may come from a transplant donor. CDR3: CACLPLVGDKLIF. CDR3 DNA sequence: TGTGCCTGTCTACCTCTTGTCGGGGATAAACTCATCTTT.